These 18 T cell receptor beta chains originate from one sample sequenced in a study of T cell responses to AZD1222 COVID-19 vaccine. Assay: immunoSEQ multiplex PCR; the TCRdb copy retains only in-frame clones and omits some. There are about 270,000 clones in the sample; 90% to 95% occur only once, and roughly 0.6% lies in the top ten. This sample comprised peripheral blood, obtained 28 days after the second AZD1222 dose. Receptors were obtained from an adult who received the AZD1222 COVID-19 vaccine.

Notes on this clone: Germline and junction disagree at one end, which may indicate a read error. The rearrangement uses TRBV28 and TRBJ1-6; 8 bases agree with TRBD1. This CDR3 is 11 amino acids long. Germline CDR1 and CDR2: MDHEN and SYDVKM. The CDR3 sequence is CASSSTGAPRF. The CDR3 DNA follows: TGTGCCAGCAGTTCGACAGGGGCCCCCAGGTTT.

The chain links TRBV6-2 or TRBV6-3 to TRBJ2-1; unclear D gene. The V end lost 5 bases, the J end lost 5 bases, and 10 bases lay between the germline ends. This CDR3 is 13 amino acids long. Germline values: CDR1 MNHEY, CDR2 SVGEGT. DNA for the CDR3: TGTGCCAGCAGTCCCTGGGGTGACAATGAGCAGTTCTTC. Protein sequence: CASSPWGDNEQFF.

The chain uses TRBV5-8 and TRBJ2-1; the D call may be TRBD1 or TRBD2 (5 bases each). Trimming pared 0 bases from V and 10 bases from J, leaving 17 bases between. CDR1 is SGHTS, CDR2 YDEGEE, per germline. The length of the CDR3 is 15 residues. CDR3 coding DNA: TGTGCCAGCAGCTTGGGGACACTAGGAATCCACGAGCAGTTCTTC. This gives the protein CASSLGTLGIHEQFF.

The genes are TRBV5-1 and TRBJ1-5; the D is unclear. Trimming took off 4 bases at V and 1 base at J, with 12 bases between the two ends. CDR3 size: 15 residues. Germline-derived CDR1 and CDR2 are SGHRS and YFSETQ. Here the CDR3 DNA reads TGCGCCAGCAGCCTAGGGCCGGGGAGCAATCAGCCCCAGCATTTT. The encoded protein is CASSLGPGSNQPQHF.

The chain combines TRBV3-1 (or the pseudogene TRBV3-2) with TRBJ2-7; D is perhaps TRBD2 (6 bases). The CDR3 totals 13 residues. Trimming left V 8 bases short and J 3 bases short, with 14 bases between. CDR1 and CDR2 from the germline V gene are LGHDT and YNNKEL (reference sequence). CDR3 in amino acids: CASSRDLSYEQYF. The CDR3 bases are TGTGCCAGCTCTAGGGACTTGAGCTACGAGCAGTACTTC.

The J gene is TRBJ1-1, the V gene TRBV19; 9 bases are shared with TRBD1. Trimming cost V 4 bases and J 4 bases; bases outside gene matches: 10. Germline CDR1 reads LNHDA; CDR2 reads SQIVND (reference sequence). This CDR3 region has 16 residues. The CDR3 DNA follows: TGTGCCAGTAGTACTATTGGACAGGGGAGTCGCACTGAAGCTTTCTTT. This encodes CASSTIGQGSRTEAFF.

The gene calls are TRBV18 and TRBJ2-7; D is tentatively TRBD1 or TRBD2 (7 bases each). The V end lost 3 bases, the J end lost 3 bases, and 15 bases lay between the germline ends. CDR1 KGHSH and CDR2 LQKENI come from the germline V gene. This CDR3 has 15 residues. In nucleotides, the CDR3 is TGTGCCAGCTCACCTGGAGCGGGACAGAGCTACGAGCAGTACTTC. Translation: CASSPGAGQSYEQYF.

J is TRBJ1-2 and V is TRBV15; 7 nucleotides match TRBD1. CDR3 size: 15 residues. Germline V gene data show CDR1 as LNHNV and CDR2 as YYDKDF (reference sequence). J gave up 3 bases and V 3 bases, and 7 bases lay outside the gene matches. The CDR3 loop reads CATSSEGGGYYGYTF. The CDR3 DNA is TGTGCCACCAGCAGCGAAGGGGGCGGCTACTATGGCTACACCTTC.

CDR3 protein: CASSPLHRYEQYF. CDR3 nucleotides: TGTGCCAGCAGTCCCCTACACCGCTACGAGCAGTACTTC. The chain employs TRBV6-5 and TRBJ2-7; no clear D. This CDR3 is built from 13 residues. Germline CDR1 and CDR2: MNHEY and SVGAGI. V lost 5 bases and J lost 3, with 11 bases in between.

The CDR3 region has the DNA TGCGCCAGCAGCCAGAGGACGGACCTTAATGAGCAGTTCTTC. This translates into CASSQRTDLNEQFF. The chain employs TRBV4-1 and TRBJ2-1; D remains ambiguous. The V gene's germline CDR1 is MGHRA and CDR2 YSYEKL. CDR3 length equals 14 residues. V was shortened by 3 bases and J by 7 bases, with 13 bases between the two germline ends.

The chain carries TRBV24-1 and TRBJ2-2; the D call may be TRBD1 or TRBD2 (5 bases each). V gave up 5 bases and J gave up 5 bases, with 23 bases separating them. The CDR3 spans 18 residues. The V gene's germline CDR1 is KGHDR and CDR2 SFDVKD. The CDR3 bases are TGTGCCACCAGTGGGGACCCTGGCCTGGGGGTGAGGACCGGGGAGCTGTTTTTT. Amino acids: CATSGDPGLGVRTGELFF.

This clone was counted once. CDR3 nucleotide sequence: TGTGCCAGCGCGTCCGGGGGGGCCGGAGAGACCCAGTACTTC. Amino acid sequence: CASASGGAGETQYF. The rearrangement joins TRBV5-5 to TRBJ2-5, with 8 positions matching TRBD2. This CDR3 is 14 amino acids long. J lost 4 bases, V lost 7 bases, and 9 bases had no gene match. The V gene's germline CDR1 is SGHKS and CDR2 YYEKEE (reference sequence).

CDR3 sequence: CASRDQGFSPLHF. The CDR3 coding sequence is TGTGCCTCGAGAGACCAGGGGTTTTCACCCCTCCACTTT. The chain carries TRBV10-3 and TRBJ1-6, with a weak D call TRBD1 (6 bases). Germline lookup yields CDR1 ENHRY and CDR2 SYGVKD. Trimming removed 11 bases from V and 9 bases from J, with 17 bases in between. This CDR3 has 13 residues.

The genes are TRBV21-1 and TRBJ1-1; the DNA was not compared with TRBD1, the D call given in the table. TRBV21-1 is a documented pseudogene. This CDR3 is built from 15 residues. CDR3 in amino acids: CASVTYRFMNTEAFF. The CDR3 bases are TGTGCCAGCGTGACGTACAGATTTATGAACACTGAAGCTTTCTTT.

The J gene is TRBJ1-3, the V gene TRBV5-1; no clear D. V was trimmed by 0 bases and J by 4 bases, leaving 11 bases between them. From germline, CDR1 is SGHRS and CDR2 YFSETQ. The CDR3 runs to 15 residues. CDR3 loop: CASSLEGPKGNTIYF. CDR3 sequence (DNA): TGCGCCAGCAGCTTGGAAGGTCCCAAGGGAAACACCATATATTTT.

The V gene is TRBV19, the J gene TRBJ2-1; D is ambiguous. Germline CDR1 and CDR2: LNHDA and SQIVND (reference sequence). Trimming pared 7 bases from V and 6 bases from J, leaving 19 bases between. The CDR3 has 15 residues. The CDR3 DNA reads TGTGCCAGTAAGGGCGAGAGGAAACCATTCAATGAGCAGTTCTTC. This sequence encodes CASKGERKPFNEQFF. The variable domain in full, completed from reference TRBV19 and TRBJ2-1, reads DGGITQSPKYLFRKEGQNVTLSCEQNLNHDAMYWYRQDPGQGLRLIYYSQIVNDFQKGDIAEGYSVSREKKESFPLTVTSAQKNPTAFYLCASKGERKPFNEQFFGPGTRLTVL.

This clone appeared once. V usage is TRBV6-4 and J usage is TRBJ1-4; possible D gene TRBD1, 5 bases. The length of the CDR3 is 14 residues. CDR1 is MRHNA and CDR2 is SNTAGT in the germline V gene. V was shortened by 5 bases and J by 3 bases, with 10 bases between the two germline ends. The CDR3 reads CASSHGTSNEKLFF. CDR3 nucleotide sequence: TGTGCCAGCAGTCACGGGACTTCTAATGAAAAACTGTTTTTT.

The chain has TRBV3-1 (or the pseudogene TRBV3-2) and TRBJ1-2; 7 nucleotides agree with TRBD1. The ends lost 4 bases at V and 3 bases at J; junction bases unmatched: 2. The CDR3 has 13 residues. Germline CDR1 LGHDT, CDR2 YNNKEL (reference sequence). The CDR3 reads CASSPTGDYGYTF. The CDR3 DNA is TGTGCCAGCAGCCCCACAGGGGACTATGGCTACACCTTC.